Each of the 14 T cell receptor beta chains below was sequenced from the same sample in a study of vaccination and CD4 T cells after COVID-19 (dated by TCRdb to between 2021 and 2022). Library construction relied on PCR. Reads for this sample came from an Illumina iSeq 100. DNA from cultured CD4+ T cells was subjected to TCR sequencing with the Oncomine TCR Beta short-read assay at the Johns Hopkins FTIC core. TCRdb handled the public reads itself, with Q25 trimming in fastp and clone calling in MiXCR, and kept productive beta chains. Rows with a matching CDR3 protein are joined into one entry that keeps the most common DNA and genes. Here the sample has over 20,000 distinct CDR3 sequences; less than 50% occur a single time. Roughly 11% of the sample is in the top ten clones. No antigens are known for them. In the paper's terms, the treatment or condition label means: roughly 11-day PBMC culture with coronavirus spike peptide pools or control peptides (ViraFEST assay).

The sample consisted of CD4+ T cells from blood, cultured in vitro. The receptors originated from a human donor who had recovered from COVID-19.

The CDR3 region has the DNA TGTGCCAGCAGCCCGGGAAGGGCCGAGGGCTACACCTTC. Translation gives CASSPGRAEGYTF. The V gene is TRBV7-2, the J gene TRBJ1-2; D is uncertain. CDR1 SGHTA and CDR2 FQGNSA come from the germline V gene. CDR3 length: 13 amino acids. The V and J ends lost 5 bases and 8 bases respectively, with 15 bases between them.

The rearrangement uses TRBV25-1 and TRBJ1-2, with unresolved D. The V gene's germline CDR1 is MGHDK and CDR2 SYGVNS. This CDR3 has 15 residues. Trimming took 2 bases from V and 7 from J, leaving 17 bases between them. The CDR3 DNA follows: TGTGCCAGCAGTGAACAAGGATCCACCCTAGCTGGCTACACCTTC. It yields the protein CASSEQGSTLAGYTF.

The chain is built from TRBV20-1 and TRBJ1-4; a possible D gene is TRBD1 (6 bases). Trimming removed 4 bases from V and 8 bases from J, with 11 bases in between. CDR1 DFQATT and CDR2 SNEGSKA come from the germline V gene (reference sequence). The CDR3 has 12 residues. CDR3 DNA sequence: TGCAGTGCTATACAGGGTTACGAAAAACTGTTTTTT. Residues: CSAIQGYEKLFF.

This clonotype occurred a few times. V gene TRBV10-1 combines with J gene TRBJ2-3; TRBD1 might be the D (7 bases). This CDR3 spans 14 amino acids. Trimming took 6 bases from V and 0 from J, leaving 10 bases between them. CDR1 and CDR2 from the germline V gene are WNHNN and SYGVQD (reference sequence). CDR3 nucleotides: TGCGCCAGCAGCAGGGGGACTAGCACAGATACGCAGTATTTT. It translates to CASSRGTSTDTQYF.

This clonotype was detected a few times. The chain couples TRBV24-1 to TRBJ2-3; D is unclear. The CDR3 consists of 15 residues. Germline V gene sequence: CDR1 KGHDR, CDR2 SFDVKD. V was shortened by 2 bases and J by 0 bases, with 8 bases between the two germline ends. The CDR3 loop is CATSDSGTSTDTQYF. The CDR3 DNA reads as TGTGCCACCAGTGATTCCGGAACTAGCACAGATACGCAGTATTTT.

The chain links TRBV20-1 to TRBJ1-2; perhaps TRBD1 as D (5 bases). V lost 2 bases, J lost 5 bases, and 18 bases lay in between. Germline-derived CDR1 and CDR2 are DFQATT and SNEGSKA (reference sequence). This CDR3 is built from 15 residues. CDR3 sequence (DNA): TGCAGTGCTAGAACGGAGGGCAGGGTATCATATGGCTACACCTTC. It codes for CSARTEGRVSYGYTF.

The chain couples TRBV7-8 to TRBJ1-2; tentative D call: TRBD1 (5 bases). Germline lookup yields CDR1 SGHVS and CDR2 FQNEAQ. The CDR3 runs to 14 residues. With 0 bases removed from V and 8 bases from J, the gap between germline ends came to 13 bases. The CDR3 loop reads CASSLASGGGGYTF. As DNA, the CDR3 is TGTGCCAGCAGCTTAGCTTCCGGGGGAGGCGGCTACACCTTC.

The CDR3 protein is CSAREPRTGGFRDTEAFF. As DNA, the CDR3 is TGCAGTGCTAGGGAACCCAGGACGGGCGGTTTTAGAGACACTGAAGCTTTCTTT. The J gene is TRBJ1-1, the V gene TRBV20-1; D is undetermined. From germline, CDR1 is DFQATT and CDR2 SNEGSKA (reference sequence). There are 18 residues in the CDR3. The V gene lost 3 bases and the J gene lost 3 bases, with 26 bases spanning the gap.

The J gene is TRBJ2-7, the V gene TRBV27; 8 bases map to TRBD1. The CDR3 length is 15 residues. The V gene's germline CDR1 is MNHEY and CDR2 SMNVEV (reference sequence). V lost 6 bases and J lost 1; bases outside the gene matches: 8. DNA for the CDR3: TGTGCCAGCAGATTAACGACAGGGGCTTCCTACGAGCAGTACTTC. It encodes CASRLTTGASYEQYF.

This clonotype came up a few times. The chain couples TRBV20-1 to TRBJ2-3; 8 nucleotides align to TRBD1. V shed 6 bases, J shed 0 bases, and the junction held 11 bases outside the gene matches. The CDR3 spans 16 residues. Germline V gene data show CDR1 as DFQATT and CDR2 as SNEGSKA (reference sequence). This CDR3 reads CSAGGQASVSTDTQYF. The CDR3 coding sequence is TGCAGTGCGGGGGGACAGGCCAGTGTTAGCACAGATACGCAGTATTTT.

This clonotype has a handful of counts. This chain connects TRBV6-2 or TRBV6-3 to TRBJ2-1, with 10 positions matching TRBD1. The CDR3 consists of 15 residues. Germline V gene data show CDR1 as MNHEY and CDR2 as SVGEGT. The V segment lost 7 bases and the J segment 4 bases; nucleotides outside the gene matches: 7. In nucleotides, the CDR3 is TGTGCCAGCATGCGGACAGGGGGACTTTACAATGAGCAGTTCTTC. Amino acids: CASMRTGGLYNEQFF.

The rearrangement joins TRBV7-2 to TRBJ2-3; tentative D call: TRBD2 (5 bases). V lost 5 bases and J lost 3, with 12 bases in between. Germline CDR1 SGHTA, CDR2 FQGNSA. This CDR3 is built from 14 residues. CDR3 protein: CASSPWTVTDTQYF. CDR3 nucleotide sequence: TGTGCCAGCAGCCCCTGGACTGTTACAGATACGCAGTATTTT.

A few counts support this clonotype. The rearrangement joins TRBV7-8 to TRBJ2-6; D is ambiguous. Trimming took off 0 bases at V and 4 bases at J, with 4 bases between the two ends. Germline V gene data show CDR1 as SGHVS and CDR2 as FQNEAQ. The CDR3 extends over 14 amino acids. This CDR3 reads CASSLATGANVLTF. The CDR3, as DNA: TGTGCCAGCAGCTTAGCGACGGGGGCCAACGTCCTGACTTTC.

The gene calls are TRBV6-1 and TRBJ2-7; 10 bases line up with TRBD2. Trimming took 4 bases from V and 6 from J; bases not matched to a gene: 12. Germline V gene data show CDR1 as MNHNS and CDR2 as SASEGT. The length of the CDR3 is 16 residues. CDR3 protein: CASSGQGSAGGPEQYF. CDR3 sequence (DNA): TGTGCCAGCAGTGGACAGGGCTCAGCGGGAGGGCCCGAGCAGTACTTC.